This T cell receptor beta chain was identified during a study of graft-versus-host responses after intestinal transplantation. Across the whole study: Multivisceral, liver-intestinal, or isolated intestinal grafts were transplanted into recipients. Study-wide results and caveats: GvH clones occurred in recipient marrow; some first appeared in ileum or blood. Some patients had graft-donor T cell macrochimerism. In their allografts, the ratios of graft-versus-host to host-versus-graft T cell clones were high. Peak GvH clone levels in circulation were associated with early post-transplant HvG declines.

The assay was immunoSEQ multiplex PCR, and TCRdb's table has in-frame clones only and misses some. The sample lists 37,000 or so clones; 91% were seen once. Comments on this clone: The antigen is not known.

There are 13 residues in the CDR3. Looked up from germline, CDR1 is KGHSH and CDR2 is LQKENI. Between the trimmed V and J ends, which lost 3 bases and 12 bases, there was a span of 17 bases. This receptor was obtained from a human patient who received an intestinal transplant, so some T cells may come from the graft donor. The J gene is TRBJ1-2, the V gene TRBV18, with D uncertain. This specimen was PBMCs, taken approximately 320 days after intestinal transplant. CDR3 sequence (DNA): TGTGCCAGCTCACCCCTCGTCGAGGGCCTCCACACCTTC. Translated, it gives CASSPLVEGLHTF.